The 15 T cell receptor beta chains listed next were all sequenced from one sample in a study of tumor and adjacent non-tumor tissue in lung cancer. No cell sorting was done before RNA was extracted from the tissue. Three rounds of nested PCR, following a modified ARM-PCR protocol, produced the TCRbeta library. A single record per CDR3 protein comes from TCRdb applying MiXCR to the multiplex PCR reads. Of about 75,000 distinct CDR3 sequences listed, around four fifths are singletons. Sequencing input: lung tumor tissue. These receptors originate from a woman aged 45 to 65 with non-small cell lung cancer.

The J gene is TRBJ1-3, the V gene TRBV30, with D possibly being TRBD1 (5 bases). The CDR3 totals 14 residues. Germline V CDR1 and CDR2: GTSNPN, SVGIG (reference sequence). The V gene lost 4 bases and the J gene lost 5 bases, with 15 bases spanning the gap. The chain's CDR3 is CAWNQGATRNTIYF. In nucleotides, the CDR3 is TGTGCCTGGAACCAGGGAGCCACTAGAAACACCATATATTTT.

The chain combines TRBV6-2 or TRBV6-3 with TRBJ1-1; a possible D gene is TRBD1 (6 bases). V dropped 4 bases and J dropped 3 bases, with 18 bases sitting between them. Germline V gene sequence: CDR1 MNHEY, CDR2 SVGEGT. This CDR3 is built from 16 residues. The CDR3 coding sequence is TGTGCCAGCAGTTGCGGGAGACAGGAGGCGGACACTGAAGCTTTCTTT. Translating it yields CASSCGRQEADTEAFF.

The J gene is TRBJ2-5, the V gene TRBV6-2 or TRBV6-3; D gene uncertain. Trimming stripped 0 bases from V and 5 bases from J, with 13 bases between. In germline, CDR1 is MNHEY, CDR2 SVGEGT. The CDR3 extends over 15 amino acids. CDR3 sequence: CASSYSSAKQETQYF. CDR3 coding DNA: TGTGCCAGCAGTTACTCATCTGCCAAACAGGAGACCCAGTACTTC.

Worth noting for this clonotype: The germline gene is not matched at one end of the junction; a read error may be the cause. This rearrangement joins TRBV12-3 or TRBV12-4 to TRBJ2-1; TRBD1 agrees at 8 bases. This CDR3 region has 13 residues. CDR3 nucleotides: TGTGTCAGCAGTTTAGCAGGGGGCAATGAGCGATTCTTC. Its translation: CVSSLAGGNERFF.

Concerning this clonotype: A read error is likely, as this CDR3 ends without the conserved phenylalanine or tryptophan. The rearrangement joins TRBV11-3 to TRBJ2-5, with D unresolved. Germline V gene sequence: CDR1 SGHNT, CDR2 YENEEA. CDR3 length: 13 residues. CDR3 nucleotides: TGTGCCATCAGCTTTGGTGTTGGAGAGGCCCAGTACCTC. Its protein product is CAISFGVGEAQYL.

In the case of this clonotype: A much larger clone is a single base away; this may be a read error. The V call is TRBV20-1, the J call TRBJ2-3; a possible D gene is TRBD2 (5 bases). Deletions cut 6 bases from V and 1 base from J, with 17 bases between. The CDR3 runs 15 residues. CDR1 and CDR2 (germline): DFQATT, SNEGSKA (reference sequence). The CDR3 region is CSAWGVMDGTDTQYF. The CDR3 DNA sequence: TGCAGTGCCTGGGGAGTGATGGACGGCACAGATACGCAGTATTTT.

Remarks on this clonotype: The junction differs from germline at one of its ends, possibly a read error. CDR3 residues: CTSSMGQTYEEYF. The CDR3 DNA follows: TGTACCAGCAGCATGGGACAGACCTACGAGGAGTACTTC. The rearrangement joins TRBV5-4 to TRBJ2-7, with TRBD1 matching 7 bases. This CDR3 has 13 residues. Germline V gene data show CDR1 as SGHNT and CDR2 as YYREEE (reference sequence).

Comment on this clonotype: The junction and the germline gene differ at one end; a read error may be behind it. CDR3 sequence reads: CTSSFRGGSTDTQYF. CDR3 nucleotide sequence: TGTACCAGCAGCTTTCGGGGGGGCTCCACAGATACGCAGTATTTT. The rearrangement links TRBV5-4 to TRBJ2-3; 8 bases line up with TRBD2. The CDR3 extends over 15 amino acids. Germline CDR1 reads SGHNT; CDR2 reads YYREEE (reference sequence).

The chain uses TRBV29-1 and TRBJ2-1; 15 bases fit TRBD2. Unmatched junction bases numbered 7, after V lost 6 bases and J lost 7 bases. The CDR3 has 15 residues. Germline loops: CDR1 SQVTM, CDR2 ANQGSEA. The CDR3 sequence is CSVTGLAGGSNEQFF. As DNA, the CDR3 is TGCAGCGTCACCGGACTAGCGGGAGGGTCGAATGAGCAGTTCTTC.

As regards this clonotype: Compared with germline, one end of the junction differs, possibly owing to a read error. The chain is built from TRBV10-3 and TRBJ1-1, with unresolved D. The CDR3 sequence is 13 residues long. Germline lookup yields CDR1 ENHRY and CDR2 SYGVKD. This CDR3 reads CAINDLLGSEALF. The CDR3 DNA reads TGTGCCATCAATGATCTCCTGGGCAGTGAAGCTCTCTTT.

In the case of this clonotype: Likely a read error: the CDR3 ends without its conserved phenylalanine or tryptophan. This chain links TRBV29-1 with TRBJ1-1; tentative D call: TRBD1 (5 bases). There are 12 residues in the CDR3. Germline V lookup: CDR1 SQVTM, CDR2 ANQGSEA. As DNA, the CDR3 is TGCAACACTTCGGAGGGGAGGGCTGAAGCTTTCTCT. Its translation: CNTSEGRAEAFS.

Concerning this clonotype itself: An end of the junction does not agree with germline; a read error may underlie this. The rearrangement links TRBV28 to TRBJ1-6, with 7 positions matching TRBD1. Germline V gene data show CDR1 as MDHEN and CDR2 as SYDVKM. The CDR3 contains 16 residues. The DNA of the CDR3 is TGTGTCAGCAGTTCCCATCGACAGGGCTCAGGGTCACTCCTCCACTTT. Translated, it gives CVSSSHRQGSGSLLHF.

A note on this clonotype: Because it lacks the conserved phenylalanine or tryptophan at the end, this CDR3 is likely a read error. The V call is TRBV7-9, the J call TRBJ2-1, with D uncertain. The CDR3 contains 13 residues. CDR1 is SEHNR, CDR2 FQNEAQ, per germline (reference sequence). The CDR3 sequence: CVSSLKSLNEQFL. In DNA form, the CDR3 reads TGTGTCAGCAGCTTAAAGTCTCTCAATGAGCAGTTCTTG.

As for this clonotype: No conserved phenylalanine or tryptophan is present at the end of the CDR3, so a read error is the likely explanation. The CDR3 nucleotides read TGCAGTGTTAGTTGGGGGAATTCACCCCTCCACATT. This translates into CSVSWGNSPLHI. The gene calls are TRBV20-1 and TRBJ1-6; D might be TRBD1 (5 bases). V gave up 7 bases and J gave up 7 bases, with 11 bases separating them. The germline V gene encodes CDR1 DFQATT and CDR2 SNEGSKA (reference sequence). This CDR3 comprises 12 residues.

This clonotype was detected only once. The conserved closing phenylalanine or tryptophan is absent in this CDR3, likely reflecting a read error. The chain carries TRBV5-1 and TRBJ2-1; a possible D gene is TRBD1 (6 bases). Germline V lookup: CDR1 SGHRS, CDR2 YFSETQ. The CDR3 has 14 residues. V was pared by 9 bases and J by 5 bases, with 18 bases between. CDR3 in DNA: TGCGCCACCACAGCTGGGGACACCCACAATGAGCAGTTCTCC. Translating it yields CATTAGDTHNEQFS.